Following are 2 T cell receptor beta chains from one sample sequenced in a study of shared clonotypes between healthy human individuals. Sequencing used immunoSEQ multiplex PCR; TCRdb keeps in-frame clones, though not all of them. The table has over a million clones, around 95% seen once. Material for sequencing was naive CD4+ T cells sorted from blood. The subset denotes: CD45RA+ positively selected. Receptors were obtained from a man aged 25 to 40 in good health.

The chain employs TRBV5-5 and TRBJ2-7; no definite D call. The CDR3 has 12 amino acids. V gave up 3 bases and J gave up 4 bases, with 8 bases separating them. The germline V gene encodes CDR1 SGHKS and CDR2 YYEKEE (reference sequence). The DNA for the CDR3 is TGTGCCAGCAGCTCCTTGGGGTACGAGCAGTACTTC. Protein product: CASSSLGYEQYF.

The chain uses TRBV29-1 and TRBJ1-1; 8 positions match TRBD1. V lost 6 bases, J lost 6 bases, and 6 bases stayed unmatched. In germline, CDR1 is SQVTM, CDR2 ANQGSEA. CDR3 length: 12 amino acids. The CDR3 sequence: CSVKPDRAEAFF. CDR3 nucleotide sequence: TGCAGCGTAAAACCGGACAGGGCTGAAGCTTTCTTT.